The T cell receptor beta chain described here comes from a study of shared clonotypes between healthy human individuals. V was cut by 3 bases and J by 7 bases, with 24 bases left in between. The CDR3 has 17 amino acids. Looked up from germline, CDR1 is MNHNS and CDR2 is SASEGT. Overall study results and limits: In having few donors, the study represented limited genetic and exposure-history diversity. The naive CD4 repertoires of a few donors were compared, and approximately 5.3% of clonotypes were shared.

For this clone: Its matching antigen is unknown.

In the naive CD8 group, cells lacked CD45RO and were positively selected for CCR7, so terminally differentiated effector memory CD45RA+ cells were left out. Some clones are missing from TCRdb's copy, which holds only in-frame ones; the method was immunoSEQ multiplex PCR. The sample has about 2 million clones, about 95% seen once; the top ten hold 0.85% to 1.2%. The receptor was isolated from a young man in good health. The V gene is TRBV6-1, the J gene TRBJ1-1; weak D call: TRBD1 (6 bases). The specimen sequenced was naive CD8+ T cells sorted from blood. The CDR3 here is CASSDRRGHFPTIEAFF. The CDR3 nucleotides are TGTGCCAGCAGTGATCGGCGGGGACATTTTCCCACCATTGAAGCTTTCTTT.